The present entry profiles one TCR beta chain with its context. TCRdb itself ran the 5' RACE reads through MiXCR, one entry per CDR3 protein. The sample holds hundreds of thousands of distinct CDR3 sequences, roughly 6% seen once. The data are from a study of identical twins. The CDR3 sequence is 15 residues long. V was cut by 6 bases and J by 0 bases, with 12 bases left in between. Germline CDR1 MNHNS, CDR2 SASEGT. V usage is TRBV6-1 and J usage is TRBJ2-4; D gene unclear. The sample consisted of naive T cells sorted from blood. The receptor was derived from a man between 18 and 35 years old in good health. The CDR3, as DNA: TGTGCCAGCAGCCCACGACAAGTAGCCAAAAACATTCAGTACTTC. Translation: CASSPRQVAKNIQYF.